This T cell receptor beta chain was sequenced for a study of blood T cell repertoires in COVID-19. Study information: The cDNA or gDNA used as material had been derived from T cells, B-cell-depleted T cells, or PBMCs.

It was during active infection that Seattle patients were enrolled and then longitudinally followed. Profiled with immunoSEQ multiplex PCR; TCRdb holds only in-frame clones, not every one. In the table there are fewer than 400,000 clones, 85% to 90% of which are singletons. The germline CDR1 and CDR2 sequences are LNHDA and SQIVND (reference sequence). The CDR3 has 13 amino acids. Trimming stripped 5 bases from V and 9 bases from J, with 14 bases between. The sample comprised peripheral blood. This chain joins TRBV19 and TRBJ2-1, with a tentative D call TRBD1 (6 bases). The sequence came from a woman aged 25 to 39 with COVID-19, enrolled during active disease. CDR3 DNA: TGTGCCAGTAGTGCTAACAGGGACGGTGAGCAGTTCTTC. Amino acids: CASSANRDGEQFF. The full variable domain, its missing parts supplied by reference TRBV19 and TRBJ2-1, is DGGITQSPKYLFRKEGQNVTLSCEQNLNHDAMYWYRQDPGQGLRLIYYSQIVNDFQKGDIAEGYSVSREKKESFPLTVTSAQKNPTAFYLCASSANRDGEQFFGPGTRLTVL.